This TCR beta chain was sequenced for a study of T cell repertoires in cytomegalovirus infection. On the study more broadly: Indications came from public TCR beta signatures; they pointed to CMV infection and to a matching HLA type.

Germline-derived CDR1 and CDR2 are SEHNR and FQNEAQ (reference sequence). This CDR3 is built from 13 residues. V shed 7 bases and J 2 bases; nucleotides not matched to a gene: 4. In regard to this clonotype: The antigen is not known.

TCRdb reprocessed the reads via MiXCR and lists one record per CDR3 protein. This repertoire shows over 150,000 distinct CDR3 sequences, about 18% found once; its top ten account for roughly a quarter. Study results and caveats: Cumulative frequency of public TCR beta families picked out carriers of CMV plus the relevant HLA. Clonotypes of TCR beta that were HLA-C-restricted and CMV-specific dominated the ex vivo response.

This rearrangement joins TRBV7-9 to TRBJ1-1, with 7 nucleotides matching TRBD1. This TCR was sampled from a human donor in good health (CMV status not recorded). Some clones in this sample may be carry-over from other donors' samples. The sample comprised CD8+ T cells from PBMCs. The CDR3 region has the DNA TGTGCCAGCAACAAGGGGGCCAACACTGAAGCTTTCTTT. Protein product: CASNKGANTEAFF.